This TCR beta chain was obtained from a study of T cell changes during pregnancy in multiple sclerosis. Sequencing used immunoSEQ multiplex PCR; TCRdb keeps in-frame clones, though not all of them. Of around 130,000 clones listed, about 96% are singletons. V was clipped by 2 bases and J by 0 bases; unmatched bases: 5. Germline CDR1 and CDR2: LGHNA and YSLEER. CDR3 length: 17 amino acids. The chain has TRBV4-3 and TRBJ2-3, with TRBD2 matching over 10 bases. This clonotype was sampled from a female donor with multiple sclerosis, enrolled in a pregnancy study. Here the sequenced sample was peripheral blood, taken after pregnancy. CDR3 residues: CASSQSTTSGSTDTQYF. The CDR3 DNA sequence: TGCGCCAGCAGCCAATCCACGACTAGCGGGAGCACAGATACGCAGTATTTT.